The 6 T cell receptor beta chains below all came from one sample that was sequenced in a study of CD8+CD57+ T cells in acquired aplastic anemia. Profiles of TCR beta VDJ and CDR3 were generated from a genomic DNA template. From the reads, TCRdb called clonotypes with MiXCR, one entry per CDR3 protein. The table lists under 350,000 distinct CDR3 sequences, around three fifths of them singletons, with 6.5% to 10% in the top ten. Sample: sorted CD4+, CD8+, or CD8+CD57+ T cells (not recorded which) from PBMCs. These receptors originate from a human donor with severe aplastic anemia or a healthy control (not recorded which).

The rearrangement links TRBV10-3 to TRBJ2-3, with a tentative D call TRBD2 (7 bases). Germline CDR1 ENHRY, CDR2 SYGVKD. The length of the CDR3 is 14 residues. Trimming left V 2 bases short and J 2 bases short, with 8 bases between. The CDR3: CAISERGATDTQYF. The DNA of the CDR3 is TGTGCCATCAGTGAGCGGGGGGCCACAGATACGCAGTATTTT.

As DNA, the CDR3 is TGTGCCAGCGGCGCATTCGGACGCCTGAACACTGAAGCTTTCTTT. Its protein product is CASGAFGRLNTEAFF. V usage is TRBV7-2 and J usage is TRBJ1-1, with no clear D. The CDR3 spans 15 residues. Trimming shortened V by 8 bases and J by 0 bases, and 16 bases separated the two germline ends. Germline lookup yields CDR1 SGHTA and CDR2 FQGNSA.

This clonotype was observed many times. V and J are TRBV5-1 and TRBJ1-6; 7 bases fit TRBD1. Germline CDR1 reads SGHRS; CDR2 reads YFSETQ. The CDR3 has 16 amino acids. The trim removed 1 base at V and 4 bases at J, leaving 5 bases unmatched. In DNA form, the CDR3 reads TGCGCCAGCAGCTTGATGACAGGGACGTATAATTCACCCCTCCACTTT. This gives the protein CASSLMTGTYNSPLHF.

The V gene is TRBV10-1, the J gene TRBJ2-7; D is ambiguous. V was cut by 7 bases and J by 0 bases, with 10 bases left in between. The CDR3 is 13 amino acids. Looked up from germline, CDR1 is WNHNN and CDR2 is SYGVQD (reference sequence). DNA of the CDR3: TGCGCCAGCAAAAGGGCCAACTCCTACGAGCAGTACTTC. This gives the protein CASKRANSYEQYF.

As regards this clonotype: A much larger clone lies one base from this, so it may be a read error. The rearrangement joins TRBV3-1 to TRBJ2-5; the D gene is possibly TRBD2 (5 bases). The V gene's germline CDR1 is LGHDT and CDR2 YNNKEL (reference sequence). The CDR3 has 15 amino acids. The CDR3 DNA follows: TGTGCCAACAGCCAAGTTCCGAGGGAACGAGAGACCCAGTACTTC. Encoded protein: CANSQVPRERETQYF.

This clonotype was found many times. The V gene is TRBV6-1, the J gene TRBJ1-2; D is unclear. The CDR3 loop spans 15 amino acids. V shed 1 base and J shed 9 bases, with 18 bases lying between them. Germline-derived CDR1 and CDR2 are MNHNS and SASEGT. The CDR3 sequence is CASSEGPGTFGSYTF. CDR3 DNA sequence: TGTGCCAGCAGTGAAGGCCCGGGAACGTTTGGGAGCTACACCTTC.